What follows are 2 T cell receptor beta chains derived from one specimen sequenced in a study of OX40 agonist ivuxolimab in advanced cancers. The library was obtained by the immunoSEQ multiplex PCR assay. The table was pulled from immuneACCESS by TCRdb, which kept in-frame rearrangements only. Such tables lose some clones; where checked, under half of the loss comes from unresolved V genes, and the rest has no known cause. This sample comprises tens of thousands of clones, about 85% of them detected only once. In total, the top ten clones hold roughly 17% of the sample. The sample consisted of CD4+ or CD8+ T cells sorted from blood, taken in a trial of the OX40 agonist ivuxolimab. These receptors all stem from an adult with an advanced solid tumor such as melanoma, head and neck, liver or kidney cancer.

The CDR3 loop is CASRGDLSTDTQYF. As DNA, the CDR3 is TGTGCCAGCAGGGGGGACCTTAGCACAGATACGCAGTATTTT. The chain is built from TRBV6-6 and TRBJ2-3; possibly TRBD1 or TRBD2 for D (5 bases each). CDR3 size: 14 residues. Trimming took off 6 bases at V and 0 bases at J, with 10 bases between the two ends. From germline, CDR1 is MNHNY and CDR2 SVGAGI (reference sequence).

The genes are TRBV6-1 and TRBJ2-1; D may be TRBD1 (6 bases). The CDR3 covers 14 residues. Germline CDR1 reads MNHNS; CDR2 reads SASEGT. Trimming stripped 10 bases from V and 0 bases from J, with 13 bases between. In DNA, the CDR3 is TGTGCCACCGAAACAGGGAGCTCCTACAATGAGCAGTTCTTC. Translation gives CATETGSSYNEQFF.